The 5 T cell receptor beta chains presented below share a single source sample, sequenced in a study of cytomegalovirus exposure and HLA in healthy donors. It was with 60 Vbeta and 13 Jbeta primers that the PCR ran. TCRdb's copy holds only in-frame clones and misses some; the assay was immunoSEQ multiplex PCR. The table lists about 55,000 clones, roughly 70% of them singletons, with approximately 30% in the top ten. The sequencing sample was made of PBMCs. The receptors originated from a man between 40 and 49 years old in good health and CMV-seropositive.

This CDR3 reads CASSQDTTATQYF. DNA for the CDR3: TGCGCCAGCAGCCAAGATACAACAGCCACTCAGTACTTC. The chain uses TRBV4-3 and TRBJ2-4; D is unclear. Trimming took off 0 bases at V and 12 bases at J, with 12 bases between the two ends. This CDR3 spans 13 amino acids. Per the germline V gene, CDR1 is LGHNA and CDR2 is YSLEER.

V gene TRBV7-9 combines with J gene TRBJ1-2, with TRBD1 matching 10 bases. This CDR3 is 19 amino acids long. Germline loops: CDR1 SEHNR, CDR2 FQNEAQ (reference sequence). J was trimmed by 4 bases and V by 1 base; bases with no gene match: 15. The CDR3 coding sequence is TGTGCCAGCAGCTTAGTTGGGGATAACTGGGACAGGGGATTCTATGGCTACACCTTC. It encodes CASSLVGDNWDRGFYGYTF.

The chain has TRBV2 and TRBJ1-1; D is perhaps TRBD1 (6 bases). This CDR3 comprises 15 residues. The germline V and J ends were trimmed by 4 bases and 1 base, with 13 bases remaining between them. Germline CDR1 is SNHLY and CDR2 is FYNNEI. The CDR3 here is CASSGYRDSNTEAFF. Written as DNA, the CDR3 is TGTGCCAGCAGTGGTTACAGGGATTCGAACACTGAAGCTTTCTTT.

V gene TRBV30 combines with J gene TRBJ2-1; 8 bases match TRBD2. Germline V CDR1 and CDR2: GTSNPN, SVGIG (reference sequence). The CDR3 loop spans 15 amino acids. Losses at the gene ends were 1 base for V and 9 bases for J; bases not matched to a gene: 11. CDR3 nucleotide sequence: TGTGCCTGGAGTGCAAAGGCGGGGGGCCCCAGTGAGCAGTTCTTC. This translates into CAWSAKAGGPSEQFF.

V is TRBV7-2 and J is TRBJ2-5, with TRBD1 matching 8 bases. Germline V CDR1 and CDR2: SGHTA, FQGNSA. After removal of 5 bases from V and 2 bases from J, the junction contained 4 bases not matched to a gene. This CDR3 has 14 amino acids. In DNA form, the CDR3 reads TGTGCCAGCAGCCGGACAGGGTTTCAAGAGACCCAGTACTTC. Translation gives CASSRTGFQETQYF.